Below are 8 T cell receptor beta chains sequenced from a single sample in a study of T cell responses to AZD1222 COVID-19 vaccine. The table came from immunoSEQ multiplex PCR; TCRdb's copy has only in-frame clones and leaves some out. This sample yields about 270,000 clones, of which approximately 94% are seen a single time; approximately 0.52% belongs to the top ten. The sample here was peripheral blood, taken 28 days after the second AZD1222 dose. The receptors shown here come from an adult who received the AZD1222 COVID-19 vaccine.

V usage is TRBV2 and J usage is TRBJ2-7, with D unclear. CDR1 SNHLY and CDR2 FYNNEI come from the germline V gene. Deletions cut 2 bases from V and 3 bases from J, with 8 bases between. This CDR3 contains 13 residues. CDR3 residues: CASSESHYYEQYF. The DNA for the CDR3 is TGTGCCAGCAGTGAATCCCACTACTACGAGCAGTACTTC.

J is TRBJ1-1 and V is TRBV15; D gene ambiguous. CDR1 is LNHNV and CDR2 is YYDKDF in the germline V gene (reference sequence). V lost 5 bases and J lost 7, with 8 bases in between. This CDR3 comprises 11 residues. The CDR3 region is CATSAFGEAFF. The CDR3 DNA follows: TGTGCCACCAGCGCTTTTGGTGAAGCTTTCTTT.

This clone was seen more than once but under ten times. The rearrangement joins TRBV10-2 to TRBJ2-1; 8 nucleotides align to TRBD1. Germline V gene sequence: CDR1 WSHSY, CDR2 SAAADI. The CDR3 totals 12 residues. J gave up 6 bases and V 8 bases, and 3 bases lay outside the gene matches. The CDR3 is CASRRGPNEQFF. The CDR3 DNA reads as TGCGCCAGCCGCAGGGGGCCCAATGAGCAGTTCTTC.

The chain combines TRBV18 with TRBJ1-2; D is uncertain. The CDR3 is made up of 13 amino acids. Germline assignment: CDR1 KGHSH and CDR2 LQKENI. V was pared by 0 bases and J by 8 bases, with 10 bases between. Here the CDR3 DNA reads TGTGCCAGCTCACCACCCGGGGTGTGGGGCTACACCTTC. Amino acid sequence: CASSPPGVWGYTF.

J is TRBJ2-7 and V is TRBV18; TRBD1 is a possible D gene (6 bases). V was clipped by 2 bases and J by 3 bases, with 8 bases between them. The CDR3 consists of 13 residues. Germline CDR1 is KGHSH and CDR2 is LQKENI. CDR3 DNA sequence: TGTGCCAGCTCACCAGACAGGATCTACGAGCAGTACTTC. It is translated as CASSPDRIYEQYF.

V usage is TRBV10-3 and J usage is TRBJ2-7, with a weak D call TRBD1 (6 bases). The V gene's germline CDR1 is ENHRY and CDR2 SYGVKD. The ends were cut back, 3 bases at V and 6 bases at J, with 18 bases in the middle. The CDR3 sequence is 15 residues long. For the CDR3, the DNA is TGTGCCATCAGTGACCCTGGGGGCCGAGGTGTCGAGCAGTACTTC. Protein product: CAISDPGGRGVEQYF.

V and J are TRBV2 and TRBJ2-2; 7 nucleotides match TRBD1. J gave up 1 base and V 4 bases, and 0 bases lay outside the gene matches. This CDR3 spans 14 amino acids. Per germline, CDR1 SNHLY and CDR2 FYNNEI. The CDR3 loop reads CASSGQGNTGELFF. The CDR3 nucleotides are TGTGCCAGCAGTGGACAGGGGAACACCGGGGAGCTGTTTTTT.

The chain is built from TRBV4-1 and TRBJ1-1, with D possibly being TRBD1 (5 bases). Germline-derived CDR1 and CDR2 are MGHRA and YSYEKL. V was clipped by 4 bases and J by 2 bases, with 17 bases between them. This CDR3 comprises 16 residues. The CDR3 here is CASSLRGGASNTEAFF. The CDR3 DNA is TGCGCCAGCAGCCTTAGGGGCGGAGCGAGTAACACTGAAGCTTTCTTT.